This T cell receptor beta chain stems from a study of T cell repertoires in cytomegalovirus infection. The wider study: Alongside well-studied HLA-B-restricted CMV epitopes, recently identified HLA-C-restricted CMV epitopes were also used. TCR beta signatures that were public indicated CMV infection and matching HLA type. Study results and limitations: Carriers of CMV plus the relevant HLA were identified by cumulative public TCR beta family frequency. Within the response measured ex vivo, HLA-C-restricted CMV-specific TCR beta clonotypes were dominant.

Turning to this clonotype: The antigen is unknown.

Using its own MiXCR run on the reads, TCRdb lists one record per CDR3 protein. The data show tens of thousands of distinct CDR3 sequences, 20% to 25% seen once. The germline V gene has CDR1 MNHNS and CDR2 SASEGT. The J segment lost 4 bases and the V segment lost 5 bases, leaving 7 bases of the junction unmatched. There are 14 residues in the CDR3. The rearrangement links TRBV6-1 to TRBJ1-1; 7 bases are a match to TRBD1. The clonotype originates from a human donor in good health (CMV status not recorded). Some clones in this sample may be carry-over from other donors' samples. The sample in question was CD8+ T cells from cultured PBMCs, obtained from culture after CMV antigen stimulation. The chain's CDR3 is CASSQGGAGTEAFF. The CDR3 DNA is TGTGCCAGCAGTCAAGGGGGCGCCGGCACTGAAGCTTTCTTT.